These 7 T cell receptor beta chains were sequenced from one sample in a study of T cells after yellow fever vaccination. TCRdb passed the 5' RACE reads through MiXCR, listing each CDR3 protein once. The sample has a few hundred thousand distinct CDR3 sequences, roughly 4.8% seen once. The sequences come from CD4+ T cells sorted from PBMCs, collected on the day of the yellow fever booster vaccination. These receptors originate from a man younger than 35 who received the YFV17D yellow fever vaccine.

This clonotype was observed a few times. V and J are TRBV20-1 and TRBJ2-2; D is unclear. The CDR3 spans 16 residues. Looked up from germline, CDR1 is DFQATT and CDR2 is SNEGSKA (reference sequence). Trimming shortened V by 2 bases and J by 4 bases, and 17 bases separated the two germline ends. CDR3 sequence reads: CSARPSVRASTGELFF. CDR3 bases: TGCAGTGCTAGACCGAGCGTACGGGCGTCCACCGGGGAGCTGTTTTTT.

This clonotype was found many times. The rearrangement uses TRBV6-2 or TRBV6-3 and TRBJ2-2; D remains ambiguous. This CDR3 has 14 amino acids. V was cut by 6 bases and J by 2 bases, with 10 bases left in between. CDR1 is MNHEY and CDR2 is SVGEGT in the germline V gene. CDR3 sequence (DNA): TGTGCCAGCAGACTCGGGCCCAACACCGGGGAGCTGTTTTTT. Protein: CASRLGPNTGELFF.

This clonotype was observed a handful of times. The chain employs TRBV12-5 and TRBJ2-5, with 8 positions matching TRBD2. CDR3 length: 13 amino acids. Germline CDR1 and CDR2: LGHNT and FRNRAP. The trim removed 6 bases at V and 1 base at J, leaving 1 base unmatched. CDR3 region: CASGLAVQETQYF. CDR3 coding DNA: TGTGCTAGTGGACTAGCGGTCCAAGAGACCCAGTACTTC.

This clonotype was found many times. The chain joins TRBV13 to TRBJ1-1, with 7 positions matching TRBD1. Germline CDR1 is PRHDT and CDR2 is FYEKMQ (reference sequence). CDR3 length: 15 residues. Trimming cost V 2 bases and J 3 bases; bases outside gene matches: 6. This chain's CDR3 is CASSLYDRADTEAFF. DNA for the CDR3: TGTGCCAGCAGCTTATATGACAGGGCGGACACTGAAGCTTTCTTT.

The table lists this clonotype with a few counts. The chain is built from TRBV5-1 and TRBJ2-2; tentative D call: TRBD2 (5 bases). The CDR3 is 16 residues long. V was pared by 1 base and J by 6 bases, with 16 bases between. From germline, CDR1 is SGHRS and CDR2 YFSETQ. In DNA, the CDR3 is TGCGCCAGCAGCTTGTCCTCTAGCCAATGGTCCGGGGAGCTGTTTTTT. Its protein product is CASSLSSSQWSGELFF.

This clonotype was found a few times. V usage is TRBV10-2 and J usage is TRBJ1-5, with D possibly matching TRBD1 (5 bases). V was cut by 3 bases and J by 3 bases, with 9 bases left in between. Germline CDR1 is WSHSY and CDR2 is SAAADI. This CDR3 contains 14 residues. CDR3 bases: TGCGCCAGCAGTGAACAGGTCTCCAATCAGCCCCAGCATTTT. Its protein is CASSEQVSNQPQHF.

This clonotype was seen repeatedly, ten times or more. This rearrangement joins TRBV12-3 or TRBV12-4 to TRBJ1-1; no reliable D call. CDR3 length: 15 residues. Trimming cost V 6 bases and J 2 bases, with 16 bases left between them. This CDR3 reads CASRSYSAQNTEAFF. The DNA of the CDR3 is TGTGCCAGCAGGTCCTACTCCGCTCAAAACACTGAAGCTTTCTTT.